This paragraph covers one TCR beta chain sequence. No antigen is known for it. CDR1 is SGHVS and CDR2 is FNYEAQ in the germline V gene. The CDR3 runs to 13 residues. The V and J ends lost 0 bases and 5 bases respectively, with 7 bases between them. These data are taken from a study of cytomegalovirus exposure and HLA in healthy donors. The study, taken as a whole, reports: Donor immune exposure was known only as CMV serostatus. When a later analysis compared HLA-associated TCR beta chains with equally common others, the HLA-associated chains turned out to be more clonally expanded and to have lower generation probabilities.

60 Vbeta and 13 Jbeta primers were used in PCR. The assay was immunoSEQ multiplex PCR, and TCRdb's table has in-frame clones only and misses some. In the table there are more than 200,000 clones, about 85% of which are singletons. The chain has TRBV7-6 and TRBJ2-5, with a weak D call TRBD2 (5 bases). The source is a human donor in good health. The source material was PBMCs. CDR3: CASSLAGAETQYF. CDR3 coding DNA: TGTGCCAGCAGCTTAGCGGGAGCGGAGACCCAGTACTTC.